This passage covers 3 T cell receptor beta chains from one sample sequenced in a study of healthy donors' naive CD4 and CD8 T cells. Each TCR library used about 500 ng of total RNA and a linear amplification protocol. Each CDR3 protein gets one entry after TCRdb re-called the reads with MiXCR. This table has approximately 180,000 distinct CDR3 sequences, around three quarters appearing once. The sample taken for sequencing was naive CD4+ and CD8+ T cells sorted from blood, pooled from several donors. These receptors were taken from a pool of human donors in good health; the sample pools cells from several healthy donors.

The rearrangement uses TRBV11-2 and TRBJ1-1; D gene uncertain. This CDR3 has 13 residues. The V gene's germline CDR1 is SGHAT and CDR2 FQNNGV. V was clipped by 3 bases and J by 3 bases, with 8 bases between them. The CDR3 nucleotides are TGTGCCAGCAGCTTTGGTGGGGACACTGAAGCTTTCTTT. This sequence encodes CASSFGGDTEAFF.

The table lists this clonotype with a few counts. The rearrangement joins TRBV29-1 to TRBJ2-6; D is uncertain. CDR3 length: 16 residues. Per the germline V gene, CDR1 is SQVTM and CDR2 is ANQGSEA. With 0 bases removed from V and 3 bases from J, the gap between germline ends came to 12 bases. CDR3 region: CSVEDRRRGGANVLTF. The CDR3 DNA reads TGCAGCGTTGAAGATCGGCGCCGAGGTGGGGCCAACGTCCTGACTTTC.

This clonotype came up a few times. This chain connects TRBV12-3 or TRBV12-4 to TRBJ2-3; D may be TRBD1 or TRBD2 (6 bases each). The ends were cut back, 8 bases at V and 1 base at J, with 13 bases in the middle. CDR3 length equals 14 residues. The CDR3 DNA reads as TGTGCCAGCCTGCCCGGGGGCCGCACAGATACGCAGTATTTT. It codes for CASLPGGRTDTQYF.